This TCR beta chain was identified during a study of cytomegalovirus exposure and HLA in healthy donors. Germline V gives CDR1 MNHEY, CDR2 SVGAGI. The CDR3 runs 14 residues. V gave up 5 bases and J gave up 0 bases, with 11 bases separating them. The PCR used 60 Vbeta and 13 Jbeta primers. Assay used: immunoSEQ multiplex PCR; TCRdb lists only in-frame clones, some missing. This table holds some 130,000 clones, 60% to 80% found once. The sequencing sample was made of PBMCs. The sequence came from a man aged 45-65 years in good health and CMV-seropositive. The chain recombines TRBV6-5 with TRBJ2-7, with D possibly TRBD1 on 6 matching bases. CDR3 in amino acids: CASSVDRSSYEQYF. CDR3 nucleotides: TGTGCCAGCAGTGTTGACAGGAGCTCCTACGAGCAGTACTTC.